The sequence of this TCR beta chain was determined in a study of CD8+ T cells in alopecia areata. Broader study findings: With just one nonresponder, it is still uncertain whether baseline CD8+ expansion relates to response.

After isolation, RNA underwent reverse transcription to generate cDNA as the sequencing template. The method was immunoSEQ multiplex PCR; TCRdb's version includes in-frame clones alone and lacks a portion of them. Of over 150,000 clones in the sample, 50% to 65% were seen once. CDR3 size: 16 residues. Trimming cost V 1 base and J 0 bases, with 12 bases left between them. CDR1 is SGHAT and CDR2 is FQNNGV in the germline V gene. The treatment is: oral pan-JAK inhibitor, 5-10 mg twice daily. As regards this clone: No antigen is known for it.

This chain connects TRBV11-2 to TRBJ1-1, with D maybe TRBD1 (5 bases). The source of this sequence is a human donor with alopecia areata. This material consisted of CD4+ T cells sorted from blood, taken at week 24, from a patient treated with tofacitinib. The DNA of the CDR3 is TGTGCCAGCAGCTTAGTCCCCGACAGATTGAACACTGAAGCTTTCTTT. Its translation: CASSLVPDRLNTEAFF.